Listed here is a single T cell receptor beta chain. Other nucleotide sequences in the sample specify the same CDR3. The sample originates from a study of shared clonotypes between healthy human individuals. Turning to the study itself: The plates for each donor numbered three CD4 naive, three CD4 memory, two CD8 naive and one CD8 memory.

Measured with immunoSEQ multiplex PCR; TCRdb has only the in-frame clones, and not every one. The sample includes about 1.1 million clones, 75% to 85% of them seen just once. The CDR3 has 12 amino acids. V was pared by 1 base and J by 6 bases, with 4 bases between. In germline, CDR1 is ENHRY, CDR2 SYGVKD. The receptor's source is a man younger than 35 in good health. Some clones in this sample may be carry-over from other donors' samples. The chain combines TRBV10-3 with TRBJ2-1; D remains unclear. Sequencing was carried out using memory CD4+ T cells from PBMCs. Sample subset: CD45RA-negative fraction. The CDR3 DNA follows: TGTGCCATCAGTGAGTGGGGCAATGAGCAGTTCTTC. It encodes CAISEWGNEQFF.